Listed below are T cell receptor beta chains from one sample, sequenced in a study of graft-versus-host responses after intestinal transplantation. The repertoire was sequenced with immunoSEQ multiplex PCR; TCRdb's copy has only in-frame clones and lacks some. The repertoire holds 30,000 to 35,000 clones, with approximately 83% as singletons. The antigens these receptors bind are not known. Sample: unstimulated CD8+ T cells sorted from spleen or lymph node cells, taken before intestinal transplant. These receptors came from a human donor who received an intestinal transplant. Each CDR3 is given with its conserved first and last residue. The D gene is left open where the match is weak. Rows give clone size only sometimes, using once, few, many, or a class for an expanded clone.

v_call	j_call	d_call	clone_size	cdr3_aa	cdr3_nt
TRBV6-1	TRBJ2-2	NA	NA	CASSWAGSGELFF	TGTGCCAGCAGTTGGGCGGGTTCCGGGGAGCTGTTTTTT
TRBV28	TRBJ1-1	NA	NA	CASRPILNTEAFF	TGTGCCAGCAGGCCCATCCTAAACACTGAAGCTTTCTTT
TRBV7-9	TRBJ2-1	TRBD2	NA	CASSFGASGSYNEQFF	TGTGCCAGCAGCTTCGGGGCTAGCGGTTCCTACAATGAGCAGTTCTTC
TRBV29-1	TRBJ2-7	TRBD1	NA	CSVEIQGLEQYF	TGCAGCGTTGAAATACAGGGGCTCGAGCAGTACTTC
TRBV18	TRBJ2-2	TRBD2	NA	CASHPGRTGELFF	TGTGCCAGCCACCCCGGGAGGACCGGGGAGCTGTTTTTT
TRBV15	TRBJ2-7	TRBD1	NA	CATRNRGEQYF	TGTGCCACCAGGAACAGGGGCGAGCAGTACTTC
TRBV5-4	TRBJ1-1	NA	NA	CASSLIGGGHTEAFF	TGTGCCAGCAGCTTGATCGGGGGTGGCCACACTGAAGCTTTCTTT
TRBV6-6	TRBJ2-3	TRBD2	NA	CASSRLAGAADTQYF	TGTGCCAGCAGCCGACTAGCGGGAGCCGCAGATACGCAGTATTTT
TRBV5-1	TRBJ2-7	NA	NA	CASSPIFRGYEQYF	TGCGCCAGCAGCCCTATATTTAGGGGTTACGAGCAGTACTTC
TRBV4-1	TRBJ2-1	NA	once	CASSQATRSYNEQFF	TGCGCCAGCAGCCAAGCGACGAGGTCCTACAATGAGCAGTTCTTC
TRBV27	TRBJ2-7	TRBD1	once	CASSLRGSQYEQYF	TGTGCCAGCAGCCTCAGGGGGTCGCAATACGAGCAGTACTTC
TRBV6-5	TRBJ2-7	NA	medium-sized	CASSYVGGEQYF	TGTGCCAGCAGTTACGTTGGCGGCGAGCAGTACTTC
TRBV29-1	TRBJ2-1	TRBD2	NA	CSVEGGINEQFF	TGCAGCGTTGAGGGAGGGATCAATGAGCAGTTCTTC
TRBV19	TRBJ1-5	NA	NA	CASSIVLGGLNQPQHF	TGTGCCAGTAGTATAGTTCTTGGGGGACTGAATCAGCCCCAGCATTTT
TRBV7-9	TRBJ2-3	TRBD1	NA	CASSALALGQHTDTQYF	TGTGCCAGCAGCGCATTGGCCTTGGGACAGCACACAGATACGCAGTATTTT
TRBV6-1	TRBJ1-5	NA	NA	CASSQTGWQPQHF	TGTGCCAGCAGTCAAACAGGGTGGCAGCCCCAGCATTTT
TRBV11-2	TRBJ2-7	NA	NA	CASSLRGRGKDEQYF	TGTGCCAGCAGCTTAAGGGGCAGGGGAAAGGACGAGCAGTACTTC
TRBV13	TRBJ1-1	NA	NA	CASSLSGHVNTEAFF	TGTGCCAGCAGCTTATCGGGACACGTGAACACTGAAGCTTTCTTT
TRBV7-6	TRBJ1-4	NA	NA	CASSLTTLKAGEKLFF	TGTGCCAGCAGCCTAACGACCCTCAAGGCGGGTGAAAAACTGTTTTTT
TRBV11-3	TRBJ2-2	NA	once	CASSLARGGELFF	TGTGCCAGCAGCTTAGCCCGGGGCGGGGAGCTGTTTTTT
TRBV10-2	TRBJ2-1	NA	NA	CASSESGAVNEQFF	TGCGCCAGCAGTGAGTCCGGAGCCGTGAATGAGCAGTTCTTC
TRBV27	TRBJ1-2	NA	NA	CASSLSFRGWYGYTF	TGTGCCAGCAGTTTATCGTTCAGGGGTTGGTATGGCTACACCTTC
TRBV7-9	TRBJ2-5	NA	once	CASSFSLLAGKETQYF	TGTGCCAGCAGTTTTAGCCTGCTAGCAGGCAAAGAGACCCAGTACTTC
TRBV10-3	TRBJ2-7	TRBD2	NA	CAISESIGGDEQYF	TGTGCCATCAGTGAGTCGATTGGGGGGGACGAGCAGTACTTC
TRBV28	TRBJ2-7	TRBD1	NA	CASSGDRGYEQYF	TGTGCCAGCAGTGGGGACAGGGGCTACGAGCAGTACTTC
TRBV9	TRBJ2-2	NA	NA	CASSVVGGVNTGELFF	TGTGCCAGCAGCGTAGTGGGCGGGGTAAACACCGGGGAGCTGTTTTTT
TRBV28	TRBJ2-7	TRBD1	once	CASSLDRVSYEQYF	TGTGCCAGCAGTTTAGACAGGGTTTCCTACGAGCAGTACTTC
TRBV6-5	TRBJ2-2	TRBD1	NA	CASADRGIIGELFF	TGTGCCAGTGCTGACAGGGGGATAATCGGGGAGCTGTTTTTT
TRBV4-1	TRBJ2-5	TRBD1	few	CASSRGTGGRETQYF	TGCGCCAGCAGCCGAGGGACAGGGGGTCGTGAGACCCAGTACTTC
TRBV9	TRBJ1-1	TRBD1	NA	CASSVLTGSIEAFF	TGTGCCAGCAGCGTCCTGACAGGGAGCATTGAAGCTTTCTTT
TRBV7-3	TRBJ2-3	TRBD2	NA	CASSFSGWETDTQYF	TGTGCCAGCAGCTTTAGCGGGTGGGAGACAGATACGCAGTATTTT
TRBV5-4	TRBJ2-7	NA	once	CASSSGVAVYEQYF	TGTGCCAGCAGCTCGGGGGTAGCGGTCTACGAGCAGTACTTC
TRBV15	TRBJ1-2	NA	NA	CATSDTRQGIYGYTF	TGTGCCACCAGCGATACCAGGCAGGGGATTTATGGCTACACCTTC
TRBV4-1	TRBJ2-1	NA	medium-sized	CASSQALVGRPYNEQFF	TGCGCCAGCAGCCAAGCTCTAGTCGGGAGACCCTACAATGAGCAGTTCTTC
TRBV9	TRBJ2-3	TRBD2	NA	CASSVDSSGSSPSTDTQYF	TGTGCCAGCAGCGTAGATTCTAGCGGGAGTTCCCCTAGCACAGATACGCAGTATTTT